This TCR beta chain was recorded in a study of T cells in Graves' hyperthyroidism and ophthalmopathy. Patients were excluded for uncontrolled infection, other autoimmune disease, pregnancy or lactation. Every diagnosis used clinical symptoms, serum thyroxine and TRAb, thyroid ultrasound and orbital computed tomography. RNA transcripts were the template for amplifying TCR beta CDR3 regions. The study used the HTBI primer set for a first-round RT-PCR of the TCR CDR3. Using its own MiXCR run on the multiplex PCR reads, TCRdb lists one record per CDR3 protein. The sample includes roughly 570,000 distinct CDR3 sequences, around 45% of them seen just once. As for this clonotype: Its antigen is unidentified.

The CDR3 spans 15 residues. V was trimmed by 6 bases and J by 0 bases, leaving 14 bases between them. Points from the study as a whole: Most thyroid-expanded clonotypes above 0.001 were also found in blood.

This chain joins TRBV12-3 or TRBV12-4 and TRBJ1-2, with D maybe TRBD1 (6 bases). Material: peripheral blood or thyroid tissue (not recorded which). The clonotype comes from a woman between 18 and 30 years old with Graves' hyperthyroidism. The CDR3 DNA reads TGTGCCAGCAGACTAGCGGGGGCCTCTAACTATGGCTACACCTTC. Translating it yields CASRLAGASNYGYTF.